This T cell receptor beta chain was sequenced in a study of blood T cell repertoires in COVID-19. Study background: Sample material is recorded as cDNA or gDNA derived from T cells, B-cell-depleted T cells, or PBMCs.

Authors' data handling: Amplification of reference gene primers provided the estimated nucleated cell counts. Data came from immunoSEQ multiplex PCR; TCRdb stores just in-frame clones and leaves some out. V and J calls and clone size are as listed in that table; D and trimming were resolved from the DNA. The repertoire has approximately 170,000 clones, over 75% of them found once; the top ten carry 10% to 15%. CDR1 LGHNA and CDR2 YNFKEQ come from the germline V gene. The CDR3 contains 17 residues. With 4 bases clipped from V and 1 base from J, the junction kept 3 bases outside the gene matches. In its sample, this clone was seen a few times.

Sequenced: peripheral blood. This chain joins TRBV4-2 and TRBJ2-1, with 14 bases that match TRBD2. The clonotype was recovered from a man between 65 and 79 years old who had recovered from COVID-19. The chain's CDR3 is CASSPGTSGSSYNEQFF. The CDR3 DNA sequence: TGTGCCAGCAGCCCAGGGACTAGCGGGAGTTCCTACAATGAGCAGTTCTTC.